A single T cell receptor (beta chain) is shown here with its context. Compared with germline, one end of the junction differs, possibly owing to a read error. One entry per CDR3 protein results from TCRdb running MiXCR on the 5' RACE reads. Counted here are 55,000 to 80,000 distinct CDR3 sequences, over 10% occurring once; the ten biggest clones make up around 5%. This specimen comes from a study of early T cells in non-severe SARS-CoV-2 infection. In germline, CDR1 is KGHSH, CDR2 LQKENI. The CDR3 runs 14 residues. The chain couples TRBV18 to TRBJ2-7; D not certain. This TCR was recovered from an adult who was a healthcare worker with PCR-confirmed SARS-CoV-2 infection or an uninfected control (not recorded which). This sample comprised whole blood, obtained at baseline. The CDR3 sequence: CASSLRVNAYERYF. The CDR3 nucleotides are TGTGCCAGCTCACTCCGGGTTAACGCCTACGAGCGGTACTTC.